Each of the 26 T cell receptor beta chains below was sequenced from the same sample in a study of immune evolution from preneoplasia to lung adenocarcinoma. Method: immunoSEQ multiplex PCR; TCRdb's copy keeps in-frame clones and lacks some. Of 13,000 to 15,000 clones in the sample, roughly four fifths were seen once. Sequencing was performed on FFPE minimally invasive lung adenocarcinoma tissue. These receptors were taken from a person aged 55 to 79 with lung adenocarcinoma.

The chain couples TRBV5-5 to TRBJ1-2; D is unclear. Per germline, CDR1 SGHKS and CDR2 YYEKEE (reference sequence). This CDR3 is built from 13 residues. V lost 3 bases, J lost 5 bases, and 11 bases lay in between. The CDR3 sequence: CASSSRSGYGYTF. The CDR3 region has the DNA TGTGCCAGCAGCTCACGGTCCGGATATGGCTACACCTTC.

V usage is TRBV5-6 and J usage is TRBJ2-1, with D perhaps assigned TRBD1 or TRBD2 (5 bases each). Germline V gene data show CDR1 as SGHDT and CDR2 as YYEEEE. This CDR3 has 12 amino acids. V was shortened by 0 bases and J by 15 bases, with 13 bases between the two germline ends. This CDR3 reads CASSLASGSPFF. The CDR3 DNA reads TGTGCCAGCAGCTTGGCGTCAGGGAGCCCGTTCTTC. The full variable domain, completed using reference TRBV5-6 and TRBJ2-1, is DAGVTQSPTHLIKTRGQQVTLRCSPKSGHDTVSWYQQALGQGPQFIFQYYEEEERQRGNFPDRFSGHQFPNYSSELNVNALLLGDSALYLCASSLASGSPFFGPGTRLTVL.

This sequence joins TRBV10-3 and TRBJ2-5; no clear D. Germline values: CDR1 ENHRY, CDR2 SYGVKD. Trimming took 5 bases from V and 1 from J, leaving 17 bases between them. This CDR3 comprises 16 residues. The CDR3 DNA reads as TGTGCCATCAGTCCCTCCCTACAGCAGACCCAAGAGACCCAGTACTTC. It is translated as CAISPSLQQTQETQYF.

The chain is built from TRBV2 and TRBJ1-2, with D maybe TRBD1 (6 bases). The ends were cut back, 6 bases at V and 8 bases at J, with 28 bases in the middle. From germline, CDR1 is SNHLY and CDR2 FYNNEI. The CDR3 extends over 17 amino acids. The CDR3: CASSQEGGEQGYRGYTF. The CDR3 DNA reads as TGTGCCAGCAGCCAAGAGGGGGGCGAACAGGGCTATAGGGGCTACACCTTC.

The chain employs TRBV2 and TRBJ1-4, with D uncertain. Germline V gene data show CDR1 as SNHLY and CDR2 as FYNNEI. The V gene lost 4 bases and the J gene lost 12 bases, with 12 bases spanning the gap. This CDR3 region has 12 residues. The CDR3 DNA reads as TGTGCCAGCAGTGCGACGGAGCAAGAACTGTTTTTT. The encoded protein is CASSATEQELFF.

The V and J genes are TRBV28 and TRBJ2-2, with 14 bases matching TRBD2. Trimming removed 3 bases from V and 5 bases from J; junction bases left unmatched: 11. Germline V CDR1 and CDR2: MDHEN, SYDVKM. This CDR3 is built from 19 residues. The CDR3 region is CASSFFAAGLAGGTGELFF. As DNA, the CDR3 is TGTGCCAGCAGTTTCTTCGCAGCAGGACTAGCGGGAGGTACCGGGGAGCTGTTTTTT.

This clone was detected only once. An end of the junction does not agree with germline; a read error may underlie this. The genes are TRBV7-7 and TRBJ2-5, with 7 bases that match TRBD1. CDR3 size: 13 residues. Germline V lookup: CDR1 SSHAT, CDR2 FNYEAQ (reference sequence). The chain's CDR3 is CASSFQGEETQYF. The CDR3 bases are TGTGCTAGCAGCTTTCAGGGGGAAGAGACCCAGTACTTC.

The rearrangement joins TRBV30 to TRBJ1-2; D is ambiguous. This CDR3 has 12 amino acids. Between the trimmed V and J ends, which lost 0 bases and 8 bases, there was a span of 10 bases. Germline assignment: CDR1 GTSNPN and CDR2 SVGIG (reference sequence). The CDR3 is CAWSVGLGGYTF. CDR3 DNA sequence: TGTGCCTGGAGTGTAGGCTTGGGGGGCTACACCTTC.

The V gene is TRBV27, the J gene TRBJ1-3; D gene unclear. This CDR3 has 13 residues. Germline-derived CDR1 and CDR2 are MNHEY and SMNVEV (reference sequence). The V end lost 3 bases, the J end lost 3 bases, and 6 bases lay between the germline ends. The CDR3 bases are TGTGCCAGCAGTTTCGGTGTTGGAAACACCATATATTTT. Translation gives CASSFGVGNTIYF.

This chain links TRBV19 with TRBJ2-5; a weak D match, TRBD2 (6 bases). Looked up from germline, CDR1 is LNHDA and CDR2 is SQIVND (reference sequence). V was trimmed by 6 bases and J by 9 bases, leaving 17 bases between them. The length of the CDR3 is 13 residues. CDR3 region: CASRGGWGEAQYF. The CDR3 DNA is TGTGCCAGTAGAGGCGGGTGGGGGGAGGCCCAGTACTTC.

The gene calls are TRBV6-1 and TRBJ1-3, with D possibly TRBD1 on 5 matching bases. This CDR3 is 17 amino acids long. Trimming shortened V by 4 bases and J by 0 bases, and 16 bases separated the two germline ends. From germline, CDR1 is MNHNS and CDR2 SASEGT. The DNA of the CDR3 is TGTGCCAGCAGTGCGTTTCCCAGGGTAAACTCTGGAAACACCATATATTTT. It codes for CASSAFPRVNSGNTIYF.

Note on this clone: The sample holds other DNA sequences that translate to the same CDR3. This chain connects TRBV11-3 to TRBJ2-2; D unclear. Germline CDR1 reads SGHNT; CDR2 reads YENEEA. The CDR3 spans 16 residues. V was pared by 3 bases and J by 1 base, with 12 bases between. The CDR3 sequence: CASSLLRAENTGELFF. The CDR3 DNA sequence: TGTGCCAGCAGCTTGTTAAGGGCAGAGAACACCGGGGAGCTGTTTTTT.

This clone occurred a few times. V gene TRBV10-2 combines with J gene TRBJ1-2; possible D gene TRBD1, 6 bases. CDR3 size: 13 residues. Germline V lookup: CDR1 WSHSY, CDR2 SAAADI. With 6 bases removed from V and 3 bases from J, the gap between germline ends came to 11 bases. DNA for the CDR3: TGCGCCAGCAGCACAGGGCTGGACTATGGCTACACCTTC. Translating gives CASSTGLDYGYTF.

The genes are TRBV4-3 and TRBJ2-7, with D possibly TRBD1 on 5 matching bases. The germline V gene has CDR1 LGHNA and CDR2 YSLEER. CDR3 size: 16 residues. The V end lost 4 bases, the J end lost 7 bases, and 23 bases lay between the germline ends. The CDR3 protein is CASSRAGSSGLGEQYF. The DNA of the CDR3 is TGCGCCAGCAGCCGGGCAGGGTCCTCGGGTTTGGGTGAGCAGTACTTC.

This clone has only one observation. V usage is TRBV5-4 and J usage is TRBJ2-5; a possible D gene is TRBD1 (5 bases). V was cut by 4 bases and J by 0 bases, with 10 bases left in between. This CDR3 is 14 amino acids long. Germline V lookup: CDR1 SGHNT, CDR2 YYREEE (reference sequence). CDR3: CASSTQGYQETQYF. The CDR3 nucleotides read TGTGCCAGCAGCACCCAGGGTTACCAAGAGACCCAGTACTTC.

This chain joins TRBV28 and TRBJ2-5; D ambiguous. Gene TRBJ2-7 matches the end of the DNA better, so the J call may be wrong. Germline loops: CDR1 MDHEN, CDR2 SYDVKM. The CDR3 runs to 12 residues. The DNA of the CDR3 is TGTGCCAGCAGGCCGAACTCCTACGAGCAGTACTTC. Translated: CASRPNSYEQYF.

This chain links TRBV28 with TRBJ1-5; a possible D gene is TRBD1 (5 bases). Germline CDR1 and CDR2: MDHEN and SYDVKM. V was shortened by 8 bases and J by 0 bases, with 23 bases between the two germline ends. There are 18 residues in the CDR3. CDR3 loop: CASPPPGTAGDSNQPQHF. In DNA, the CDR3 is TGTGCCAGCCCTCCTCCTGGGACGGCCGGGGATAGCAATCAGCCCCAGCATTTT. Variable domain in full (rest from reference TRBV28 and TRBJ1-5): DVKVTQSSRYLVKRTGEKVFLECVQDMDHENMFWYRQDPGLGLRLIYFSYDVKMKEKGDIPEGYSVSREKKERFSLILESASTNQTSMYLCASPPPGTAGDSNQPQHFGDGTRLSIL.

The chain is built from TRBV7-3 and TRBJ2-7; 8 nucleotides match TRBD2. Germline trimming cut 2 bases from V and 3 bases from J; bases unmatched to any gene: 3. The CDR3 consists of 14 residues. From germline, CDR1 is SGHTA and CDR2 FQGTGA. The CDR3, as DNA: TGTGCCAGCAGCTTAGGTGCGGGAGGCTACGAGCAGTACTTC. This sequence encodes CASSLGAGGYEQYF.

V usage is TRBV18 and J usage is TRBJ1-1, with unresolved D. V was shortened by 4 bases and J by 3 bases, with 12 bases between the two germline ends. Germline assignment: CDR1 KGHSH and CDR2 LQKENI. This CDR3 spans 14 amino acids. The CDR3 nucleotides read TGTGCCAGCTCACTTCGACCCGGGGACACTGAAGCTTTCTTT. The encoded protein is CASSLRPGDTEAFF.

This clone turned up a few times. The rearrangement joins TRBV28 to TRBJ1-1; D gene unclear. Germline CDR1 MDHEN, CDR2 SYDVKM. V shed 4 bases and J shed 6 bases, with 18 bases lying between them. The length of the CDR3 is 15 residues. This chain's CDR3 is CASSYVTTYRAEAFF. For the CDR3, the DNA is TGTGCCAGCAGTTACGTCACGACGTATAGGGCTGAAGCTTTCTTT.

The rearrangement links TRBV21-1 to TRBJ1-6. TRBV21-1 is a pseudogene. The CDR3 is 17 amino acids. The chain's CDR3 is CASSKPGWPRGNSPLHF. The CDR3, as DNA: TGTGCCAGCAGCAAACCGGGGTGGCCACGAGGGAATTCACCCCTCCACTTT.

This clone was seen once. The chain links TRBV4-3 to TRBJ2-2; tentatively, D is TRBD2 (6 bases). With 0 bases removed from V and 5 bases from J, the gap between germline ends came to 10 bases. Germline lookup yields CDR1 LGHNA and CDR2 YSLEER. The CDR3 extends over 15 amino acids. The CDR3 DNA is TGCGCCAGCAGCCAAGAGGAGGGACGGACCGGGGAGCTGTTTTTT. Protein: CASSQEEGRTGELFF.

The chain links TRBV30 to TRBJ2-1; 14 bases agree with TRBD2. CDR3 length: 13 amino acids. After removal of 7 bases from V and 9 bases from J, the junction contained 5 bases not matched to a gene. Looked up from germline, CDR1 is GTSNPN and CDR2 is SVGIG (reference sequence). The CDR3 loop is CASRLAGGFEQFF. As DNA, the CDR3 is TGTGCCTCCCGACTAGCGGGGGGGTTTGAGCAGTTCTTC.

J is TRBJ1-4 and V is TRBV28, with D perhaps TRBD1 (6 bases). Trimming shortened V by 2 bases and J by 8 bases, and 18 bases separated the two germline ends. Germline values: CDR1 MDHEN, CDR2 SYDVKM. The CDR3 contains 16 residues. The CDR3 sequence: CASSLVGGPGFEKLFF. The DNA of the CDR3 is TGTGCCAGCAGTTTAGTAGGGGGGCCTGGATTCGAAAAACTGTTTTTT. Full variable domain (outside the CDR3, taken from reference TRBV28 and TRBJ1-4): DVKVTQSSRYLVKRTGEKVFLECVQDMDHENMFWYRQDPGLGLRLIYFSYDVKMKEKGDIPEGYSVSREKKERFSLILESASTNQTSMYLCASSLVGGPGFEKLFFGSGTQLSVL.

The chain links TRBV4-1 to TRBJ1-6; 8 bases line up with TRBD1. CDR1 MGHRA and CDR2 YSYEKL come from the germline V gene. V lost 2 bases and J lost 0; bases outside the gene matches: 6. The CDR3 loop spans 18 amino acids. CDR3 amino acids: CASSQRDRQSSYNSPLHF. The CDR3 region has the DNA TGCGCCAGCAGCCAAAGGGACAGGCAGAGCTCCTATAATTCACCCCTCCACTTT.

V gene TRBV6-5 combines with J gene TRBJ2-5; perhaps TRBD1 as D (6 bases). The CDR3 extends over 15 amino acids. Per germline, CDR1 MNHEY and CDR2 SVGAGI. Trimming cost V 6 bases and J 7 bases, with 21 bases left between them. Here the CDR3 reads CASRPTGPLLGTQYF. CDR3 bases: TGTGCCAGCAGGCCGACAGGACCGCTCCTCGGGACCCAGTACTTC.